There are many counts of the clone carrying this T cell receptor beta chain. Its specificity is not known. These data come from a study of beta chain features in type 1 diabetes. Findings and limits, study-wide: VDJ junctions sequenced from type 1 diabetes patients showed fewer insertions and more deletions. Across all four CD4+ subsets, people with type 1 diabetes showed modestly shorter TCRB CDR3s.

The authors reverse transcribed all of the isolated RNA, so sequencing captured expressed TCRB transcripts. Data came from immunoSEQ multiplex PCR; TCRdb stores just in-frame clones and leaves some out. The sample has roughly 180,000 clones, roughly 8% seen once. Trimming stripped 3 bases from V and 5 bases from J, with 8 bases between. The CDR3 extends over 14 amino acids. CDR1 and CDR2 from the germline V gene are PRHDT and FYEKMQ (reference sequence). The TCR originated in a man aged 18-30 years with type 1 diabetes. The sequencing input was central memory CD4+ T cells from blood. The chain couples TRBV13 to TRBJ1-6; D might be TRBD1 (5 bases). CDR3 sequence (DNA): TGTGCCAGCAGCTTGGGGCGGAATAATTCACCCCTCCACTTT. This sequence encodes CASSLGRNNSPLHF.